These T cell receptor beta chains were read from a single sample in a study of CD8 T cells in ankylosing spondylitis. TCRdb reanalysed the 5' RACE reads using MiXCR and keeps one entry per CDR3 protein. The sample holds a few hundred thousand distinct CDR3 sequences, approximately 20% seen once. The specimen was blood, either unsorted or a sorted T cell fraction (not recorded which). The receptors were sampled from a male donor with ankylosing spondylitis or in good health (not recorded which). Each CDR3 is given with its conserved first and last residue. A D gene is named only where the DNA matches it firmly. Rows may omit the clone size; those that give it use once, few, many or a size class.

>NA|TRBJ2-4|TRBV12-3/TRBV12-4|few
CASSLIDQGKNIQYF
TGTGCCAGCAGTTTAATAGACCAAGGCAAAAACATTCAGTACTTC
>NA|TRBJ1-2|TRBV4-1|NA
CASSQDPEPQISTF
TGCGCCAGCAGCCAAGATCCGGAGCCCCAGATAAGTACCTTC
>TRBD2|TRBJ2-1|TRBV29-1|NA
CSGGAGGSYNEQFF
TGCAGCGGGGGGGCGGGGGGCTCCTACAATGAGCAGTTCTTC
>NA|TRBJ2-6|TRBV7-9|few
CASSLESLSGANVLTF
TGTGCCAGCAGCTTAGAGTCTCTCTCTGGGGCCAACGTCCTGACTTTC
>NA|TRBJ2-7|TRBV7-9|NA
CASTQAWGPYEQYF
TGTGCCAGCACCCAAGCGTGGGGGCCCTACGAGCAGTACTTC
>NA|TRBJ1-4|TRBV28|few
CASGTYNEKLFF
TGTGCCAGCGGGACCTATAATGAAAAACTGTTTTTT
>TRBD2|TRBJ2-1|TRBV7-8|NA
CASFFWASGGINNNEQFF
TGTGCCAGCTTTTTTTGGGCTAGCGGGGGAATAAACAACAATGAGCAGTTCTTC
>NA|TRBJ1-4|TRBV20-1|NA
CSAPVGLDEKLFF
TGCAGTGCCCCCGTGGGGTTGGACGAAAAACTGTTTTTT
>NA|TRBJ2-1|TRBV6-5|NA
CASSYLDSTYNEQFF
TGTGCCAGCAGTTACCTGGACAGTACCTACAATGAGCAGTTCTTC
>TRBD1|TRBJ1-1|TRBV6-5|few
CASSSQGSTEAFF
TGTGCCAGCAGTTCACAGGGGAGCACTGAAGCTTTCTTT
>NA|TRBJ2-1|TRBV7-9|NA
CASSPRGGASYNEQFF
TGTGCCAGCAGCCCGAGGGGGGGGGCGTCCTACAATGAGCAGTTCTTC
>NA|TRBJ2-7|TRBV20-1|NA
CSARSGASYEQYF
TGCAGTGCTAGATCTGGGGCCTCCTACGAGCAGTACTTC
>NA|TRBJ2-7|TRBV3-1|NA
CASSQVTQRFEQYF
TGTGCCAGCAGCCAAGTTACTCAGCGATTCGAGCAGTACTTC
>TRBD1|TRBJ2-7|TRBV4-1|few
CASSQDLDRGMLLEDEQYF
TGCGCCAGCAGCCAAGATTTAGACAGGGGGATGTTGTTGGAGGACGAGCAGTACTTC
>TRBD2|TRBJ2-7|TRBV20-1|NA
CSARDMRGGLYEQYF
TGCAGTGCTAGAGATATGCGGGGGGGCCTCTACGAGCAGTACTTC
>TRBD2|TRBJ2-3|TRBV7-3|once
CASSLIPAGTTDTQYF
TGTGCCAGCAGCTTAATTCCAGCGGGAACAACAGATACGCAGTATTTT
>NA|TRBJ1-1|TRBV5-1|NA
CASSLVRAGTEAFF
TGCGCCAGCAGCTTGGTTAGGGCTGGGACTGAAGCTTTCTTT
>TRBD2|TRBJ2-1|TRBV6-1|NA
CASSPGMGGGSYNEQFF
TGTGCCAGCAGTCCCGGGATGGGGGGGGGGTCCTACAATGAGCAGTTCTTC
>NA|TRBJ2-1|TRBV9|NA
CASSVDRTTYNEQFF
TGTGCCAGCAGCGTAGACAGGACGACTTACAATGAGCAGTTCTTC
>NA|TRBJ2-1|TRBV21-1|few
CASSKCFRVAGYSYNEQFF
TGTGCCAGCAGCAAATGCTTTAGGGTCGCAGGATACTCCTACAATGAGCAGTTCTTC
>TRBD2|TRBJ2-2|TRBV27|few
CASSLSSGGSVTGELFF
TGTGCCAGCAGTTTGAGTAGCGGGGGGTCTGTAACCGGGGAGCTGTTTTTT
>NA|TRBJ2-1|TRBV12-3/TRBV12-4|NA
CASSPGTYNEQFF
TGTGCCAGCAGTCCCGGGACTTACAATGAGCAGTTCTTC
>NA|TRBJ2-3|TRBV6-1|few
CASTLKRDFTDTQYF
TGTGCCAGCACCCTAAAACGGGACTTTACAGATACGCAGTATTTT
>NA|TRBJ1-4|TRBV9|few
CASSPQTGPQLFF
TGTGCCAGCAGCCCTCAAACAGGGCCGCAACTGTTTTTT
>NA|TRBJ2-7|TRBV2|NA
CASSGTADYEQYF
TGTGCCAGCAGTGGGACAGCCGACTACGAGCAGTACTTC
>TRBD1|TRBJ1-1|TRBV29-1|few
CSAELDRTNTEAFF
TGCAGCGCCGAATTGGACAGGACGAACACTGAAGCTTTCTTT
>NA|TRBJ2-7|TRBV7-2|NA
CASSLVVGIYEQYF
TGTGCCAGCAGCTTAGTGGTCGGAATTTACGAGCAGTACTTC
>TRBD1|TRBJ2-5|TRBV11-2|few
CASSLRGTGVRYGAMETQYF
TGTGCCAGCAGCTTAAGGGGCACAGGGGTTCGGTACGGGGCGATGGAGACCCAGTACTTC
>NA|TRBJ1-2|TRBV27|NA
CASSLDPRFRGYTF
TGTGCCAGCAGTTTGGATCCCCGGTTCAGGGGCTACACCTTC
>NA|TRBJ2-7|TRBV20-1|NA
CSARGLGFSYEQYF
TGCAGTGCTAGAGGCCTGGGCTTCTCCTACGAGCAGTACTTC
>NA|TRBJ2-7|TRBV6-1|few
CASRETGSGEQYF
TGTGCCAGCAGGGAAACAGGATCGGGGGAGCAGTACTTC
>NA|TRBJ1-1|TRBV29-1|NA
CSVYEGGEAFF
TGCAGCGTTTATGAGGGTGGGGAAGCTTTCTTT
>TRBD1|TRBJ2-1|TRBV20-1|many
CSANRGSEQFF
TGCAGTGCGAACAGGGGGAGTGAGCAGTTCTTC
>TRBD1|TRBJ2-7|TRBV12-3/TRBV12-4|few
CASSTLGQGFDEQYF
TGTGCCAGCAGCACCCTCGGACAGGGCTTCGACGAGCAGTACTTC
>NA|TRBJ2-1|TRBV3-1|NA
CASHRGQAYNEQFF
TGTGCCAGCCACCGGGGTCAGGCCTACAATGAGCAGTTCTTC
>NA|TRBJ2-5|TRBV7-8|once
CASSLSWLTQETQYF
TGTGCCAGCAGCTTATCCTGGCTTACCCAAGAGACCCAGTACTTC
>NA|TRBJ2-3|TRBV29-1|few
CSVVGTDTQYF
TGCAGCGTTGTAGGTACAGATACGCAGTATTTT
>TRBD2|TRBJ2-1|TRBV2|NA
CASSEAGLPSYNEQFF
TGTGCCAGCAGTGAAGCGGGACTACCTTCCTACAATGAGCAGTTCTTC
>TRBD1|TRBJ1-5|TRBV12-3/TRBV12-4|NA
CASSPWQGASNQPQHF
TGTGCCAGCAGTCCCTGGCAGGGGGCAAGCAATCAGCCCCAGCATTTT
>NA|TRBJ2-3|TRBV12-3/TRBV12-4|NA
CASSALGGTQYF
TGTGCCAGCAGTGCCCTTGGGGGTACGCAGTATTTT
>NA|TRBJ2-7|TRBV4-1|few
CASSQVSGDEQYF
TGCGCCAGCAGCCAAGTCTCCGGGGACGAGCAGTACTTC
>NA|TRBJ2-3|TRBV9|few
CASSQQPTSIADTQYF
TGTGCCAGCAGCCAACAGCCCACATCTATTGCAGATACGCAGTATTTT
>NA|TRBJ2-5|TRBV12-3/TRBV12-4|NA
CASGAVETQYF
TGTGCCAGTGGGGCGGTGGAGACCCAGTACTTC
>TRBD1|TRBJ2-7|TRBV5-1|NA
CASSPRDRVGYEQYF
TGCGCCAGCAGCCCCAGGGACAGGGTAGGCTACGAGCAGTACTTC
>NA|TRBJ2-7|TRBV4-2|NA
CASSPRGGDGTYEQYF
TGTGCCAGCAGCCCTAGGGGGGGAGACGGCACCTACGAGCAGTACTTC
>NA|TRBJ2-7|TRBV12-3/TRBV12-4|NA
CASSLGRDASYEQYF
TGTGCCAGCAGTTTAGGGCGGGACGCCTCCTACGAGCAGTACTTC